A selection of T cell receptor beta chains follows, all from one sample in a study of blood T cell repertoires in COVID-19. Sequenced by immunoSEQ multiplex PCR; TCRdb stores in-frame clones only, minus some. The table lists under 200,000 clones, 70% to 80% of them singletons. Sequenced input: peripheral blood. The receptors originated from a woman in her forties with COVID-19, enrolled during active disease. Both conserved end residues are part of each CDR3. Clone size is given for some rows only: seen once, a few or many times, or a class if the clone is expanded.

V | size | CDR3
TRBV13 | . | CASSTGTGVSTEAFF
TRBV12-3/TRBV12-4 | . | CASSFTGRGEAFF
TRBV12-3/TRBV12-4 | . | CASRDRDSEAFF
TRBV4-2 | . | CASSQGVRKNTGELFF
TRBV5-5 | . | CASSLEGGGTEAFF
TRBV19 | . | CASSIAGTRGDQPQHF
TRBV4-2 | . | CASSQDDRGLREQFF
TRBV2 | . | CASNWDNRVSFAYEQYF
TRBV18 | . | CASSRLAGEFQETQYF
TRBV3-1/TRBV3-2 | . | CASSQDSYEQYF
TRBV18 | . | CASSETGNEKLFF
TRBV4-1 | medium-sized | CATSGVANEQFF
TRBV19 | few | CASQPRQDHQPQHF
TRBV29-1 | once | CSVERQNTEAFF
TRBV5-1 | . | CASSFPRGQAEQFF
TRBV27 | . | CASTGGSYNSPLHF
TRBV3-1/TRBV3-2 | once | CASSQAYRGGRLDQPQHF
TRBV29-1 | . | CSVIRQSGANVLTF
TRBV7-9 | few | CASVGQGMGTYGYTF
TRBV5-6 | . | CASKWGQGSYEQYF
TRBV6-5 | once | CASSPQGAKDEQYF
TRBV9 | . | CASSEDRKETQYF
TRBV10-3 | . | CAIRGQGSGNTIYF
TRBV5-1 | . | CASSLGANYGYTF
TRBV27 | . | CASSPLRRGPRETQYF
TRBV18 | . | CASSPRLESYEQYF
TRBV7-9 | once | CASSLRATNFDTQYF
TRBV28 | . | CASSLSGRTNTGELFF
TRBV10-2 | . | CASIAGPYNEQFF
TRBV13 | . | CASSLGTSGLQETQYF
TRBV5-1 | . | CASSFGTNRVRYTEAFF
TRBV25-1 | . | CASSALAGGADTQYF
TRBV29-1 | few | CSVTDRATYEQYF
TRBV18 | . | CASSPGLGDYEQYF
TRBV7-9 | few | CASSSPTGSAGYTF
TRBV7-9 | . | CASGGSSYEQYF
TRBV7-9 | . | CASSLRPGGGYTF
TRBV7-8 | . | CASSPSGLREQFF
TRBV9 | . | CASSVEGGQLKPYNEQFF
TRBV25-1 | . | CASSDDRVWGYTF
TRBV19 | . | CASIPRGSGTGELFF
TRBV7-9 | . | CASSLETGRTEAFF
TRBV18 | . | CASSSNGADTQYF
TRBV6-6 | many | CASSYGSSGNTIYF
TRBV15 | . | CATSRDRRQGGSGNTIYF